A selection of T cell receptor beta chains follows, all from one sample in a study of OX40 agonist ivuxolimab in advanced cancers. Repertoires were generated with immunoSEQ multiplex PCR, while TCRdb's copy carries only in-frame clones and drops some. The sample yields roughly 70,000 clones, 85% seen once. The sample consisted of CD4+ or CD8+ T cells sorted from blood, taken in a trial of the OX40 agonist ivuxolimab. The receptors were gathered from an adult with an advanced solid tumor such as melanoma, head and neck, liver or kidney cancer. Each CDR3 is given with its conserved first and last residue. The D gene is left open where the match is weak. Clone size is shown for a subset of rows, as once, few, many or a class of expanded clone.

TRBV11-3	NA	TRBJ1-1	NA	CASSLGEGTEAFF	TGTGCCAGCAGCTTAGGGGAAGGCACTGAAGCTTTCTTT
TRBV7-9	NA	TRBJ2-7	NA	CASTVNNYEQYF	TGTGCCAGCACCGTCAACAACTACGAGCAGTACTTC
TRBV27	NA	TRBJ2-1	NA	CASRTPSSYNEQFF	TGTGCCAGCAGGACTCCGAGCTCCTACAATGAGCAGTTCTTC
TRBV4-1	NA	TRBJ2-2	TRBD1	CASSRQGNTGELFF	TGCGCCAGCAGCCGACAGGGGAACACCGGGGAGCTGTTTTTT
TRBV5-1	NA	TRBJ1-1	TRBD1	CASSLLTGITEAFF	TGCGCCAGCAGCTTGTTGACAGGGATCACTGAAGCTTTCTTT
TRBV10-3	NA	TRBJ2-3	TRBD2	CAISGGRGVAEADTQYF	TGTGCCATCAGTGGGGGCCGGGGGGTAGCGGAGGCGGATACGCAGTATTTT
TRBV5-1	NA	TRBJ2-4	TRBD2	CASSLAWASGDIQYF	TGCGCCAGCAGCTTGGCGTGGGCTAGCGGGGACATTCAGTACTTC
TRBV19	NA	TRBJ2-5	NA	CASRRGTNQETQYF	TGTGCCAGTAGAAGGGGGACCAACCAAGAGACCCAGTACTTC
TRBV7-2	NA	TRBJ2-2	TRBD1	CASSLLRSGQGNTGELFF	TGTGCCAGCAGCTTGTTAAGGTCAGGACAGGGGAACACCGGGGAGCTGTTTTTT
TRBV7-2	NA	TRBJ2-5	NA	CASSAEETQYF	TGTGCCAGCAGCGCCGAAGAGACCCAGTACTTC
TRBV10-3	once	TRBJ2-1	TRBD2	CATAGTSGSPQGNEQFF	TGTGCCACCGCCGGGACTAGCGGGAGCCCCCAGGGCAATGAGCAGTTCTTC
TRBV4-2	NA	TRBJ2-2	NA	CASSQDLARRELFF	TGTGCCAGCAGCCAAGATTTGGCTAGAAGGGAGCTGTTTTTT
TRBV5-6	NA	TRBJ1-6	NA	CASSLQHLNSPLHF	TGTGCCAGCAGCTTGCAACACTTAAATTCACCCCTCCACTTT
TRBV14	NA	TRBJ1-5	TRBD1	CASSQVAGQRNQPQHF	TGTGCCAGCAGCCAAGTCGCGGGACAGCGTAATCAGCCCCAGCATTTT
TRBV2	NA	TRBJ2-7	TRBD2	CASGTGRLAEQYF	TGTGCCAGCGGCACAGGCCGACTAGCCGAGCAGTACTTC
TRBV27	NA	TRBJ1-2	NA	CASSLNFAGGGYTF	TGTGCCAGCAGTTTAAATTTCGCAGGCGGAGGCTACACCTTC
TRBV5-1	NA	TRBJ2-7	NA	CASTLGGTTSSYEQYF	TGCGCCAGCACCCTGGGGGGTACGACGTCTTCCTACGAGCAGTACTTC
TRBV25-1	once	TRBJ2-1	NA	CASSDVAARGYNEQFF	TGTGCCAGCAGTGACGTTGCAGCGAGGGGGTACAATGAGCAGTTCTTC
TRBV9	NA	TRBJ1-1	TRBD1	CASSPRGRGKTEAFF	TGTGCCAGCAGCCCGCGGGGCAGGGGGAAAACTGAAGCTTTCTTT
TRBV28	NA	TRBJ1-1	NA	CASSLKGVRAEAFF	TGTGCCAGCAGTTTAAAAGGGGTGAGAGCTGAAGCTTTCTTT
TRBV27	NA	TRBJ2-7	NA	CASTPRGGAGYEQYF	TGTGCCAGCACCCCAAGAGGTGGGGCTGGCTACGAGCAGTACTTC
TRBV15	NA	TRBJ2-3	TRBD1	CATSKVRTGGGGDTQYF	TGTGCCACCAGCAAAGTTCGGACAGGGGGCGGAGGAGATACGCAGTATTTT
TRBV11-3	NA	TRBJ2-7	NA	CASTEGSSYEQYF	TGTGCCAGCACTGAAGGGAGCTCCTACGAGCAGTACTTC
TRBV30	NA	TRBJ1-2	NA	CAWSGGGRWNGYTF	TGTGCCTGGAGTGGGGGGGGACGATGGAATGGCTACACCTTC
TRBV7-2	NA	TRBJ1-5	NA	CASSLGRHQPQHF	TGTGCCAGCAGCTTAGGCCGGCATCAGCCCCAGCATTTT
TRBV7-8	NA	TRBJ1-5	NA	CASSKGTGRLGNQPQHF	TGTGCCAGCAGTAAGGGGACCGGGCGCTTAGGAAATCAGCCCCAGCATTTT
TRBV9	NA	TRBJ2-1	TRBD2	CASSAGTSAHGEQFF	TGTGCCAGCAGCGCGGGGACTAGCGCCCACGGTGAGCAGTTCTTC
TRBV19	NA	TRBJ2-3	NA	CASSAWDRTDTQYF	TGTGCCAGTAGTGCCTGGGACCGCACAGATACGCAGTATTTT
TRBV5-6	few	TRBJ1-1	NA	CASTRGFFTEAFF	TGTGCCAGCACTCGAGGGTTTTTCACTGAAGCTTTCTTT
TRBV5-1	NA	TRBJ2-7	TRBD2	CASSGTSGNYEQYF	TGCGCCAGCAGTGGGACTAGCGGGAACTACGAGCAGTACTTC
TRBV4-1	NA	TRBJ1-1	NA	CASSQGRGANTEAFF	TGCGCCAGCAGCCAAGGTCGGGGGGCGAACACTGAAGCTTTCTTT
TRBV30	NA	TRBJ1-2	NA	CAWSESLGANYGYTF	TGTGCCTGGAGTGAATCCCTGGGCGCCAACTATGGCTACACCTTC
TRBV4-2	NA	TRBJ2-3	TRBD2	CASSQELAGADTQYF	TGTGCCAGCAGCCAAGAACTAGCGGGCGCAGATACGCAGTATTTT
TRBV5-4	NA	TRBJ1-2	TRBD1	CASSLTGGRSYGYTF	TGTGCCAGCAGCCTGACAGGGGGCCGGAGCTATGGCTACACCTTC
TRBV6-5	NA	TRBJ1-3	NA	CASRPDGNTGNTIYF	TGTGCCAGCAGGCCCGATGGGAATACTGGAAACACCATATATTTT
TRBV12-5	once	TRBJ1-6	TRBD1	CASGQTGFTPLHF	TGTGCTAGTGGTCAGACAGGGTTCACACCCCTCCACTTT
TRBV5-1	NA	TRBJ1-1	NA	CASSLVPVGTSFEAFF	TGCGCCAGCAGCTTGGTGCCGGTGGGGACCAGCTTTGAAGCTTTCTTT
TRBV29-1	few	TRBJ2-1	NA	CSATPGNNEQFF	TGCAGCGCTACACCAGGGAACAATGAGCAGTTCTTC
TRBV28	NA	TRBJ1-5	TRBD1	CASRKGAAGANQPQHF	TGTGCCAGCAGAAAGGGGGCGGCCGGGGCGAATCAGCCCCAGCATTTT
TRBV30	NA	TRBJ2-6	NA	CAWIKGVSGANVLTF	TGTGCCTGGATAAAAGGGGTCTCTGGGGCCAACGTCCTGACTTTC
TRBV7-2	NA	TRBJ2-7	NA	CASSARGSGSSYEQYF	TGTGCCAGCAGCGCCAGGGGGAGCGGGAGCTCCTACGAGCAGTACTTC
TRBV19	NA	TRBJ2-3	NA	CASSVRPPRDTQYF	TGTGCCAGTAGCGTAAGACCCCCCAGAGATACGCAGTATTTT
TRBV27	NA	TRBJ1-2	TRBD1	CASSLYGTGENGYTF	TGTGCCAGCAGTTTATATGGGACAGGGGAAAATGGCTACACCTTC
TRBV6-5	NA	TRBJ1-6	TRBD1	CASSTTGSSPLHF	TGTGCCAGCAGTACGACAGGGTCCTCACCCCTCCACTTT
TRBV19	NA	TRBJ1-1	NA	CASRRAGGTEAFF	TGTGCCAGCCGGAGGGCAGGCGGAACTGAAGCTTTCTTT
TRBV28	NA	TRBJ1-1	NA	CASRQFSNTEAFF	TGTGCCAGCAGACAATTTTCGAACACTGAAGCTTTCTTT